These 31 T cell receptor beta chains came from one sample sequenced in a study of blood T cell repertoires in COVID-19. The protocol was immunoSEQ multiplex PCR, while the TCRdb copy is restricted to in-frame clones and leaves out a portion. This table has about 220,000 clones, about 88% appearing once. Sequencing was done on a sample of PBMCs or T cells enriched from blood (not recorded which). The receptors were sampled from a young woman who had recovered from COVID-19.

This chain connects TRBV18 to TRBJ1-1; perhaps TRBD1 as D (5 bases). The CDR3 is 13 residues long. V was clipped by 2 bases and J by 10 bases, with 14 bases between them. Looked up from germline, CDR1 is KGHSH and CDR2 is LQKENI. This chain's CDR3 is CASSPGHPEGAFF. The CDR3 DNA reads as TGTGCCAGCTCACCAGGACACCCGGAGGGAGCTTTCTTT. Variable domain in full (rest from reference TRBV18 and TRBJ1-1): NAGVMQNPRHLVRRRGQEARLRCSPMKGHSHVYWYRQLPEEGLKFMVYLQKENIIDESGMPKERFSAEFPKEGPSILRIQQVVRGDSAAYFCASSPGHPEGAFFGQGTRLTVV.

The gene calls are TRBV10-3 and TRBJ1-2; 7 bases line up with TRBD1. CDR1 is ENHRY and CDR2 is SYGVKD in the germline V gene. The ends lost 6 bases at V and 7 bases at J; junction bases unmatched: 11. The CDR3 is 14 amino acids. The CDR3, as DNA: TGTGCCATCAGAGATCGGACAGGCGTCGTTGGCTACACCTTC. As protein: CAIRDRTGVVGYTF.

CDR3 residues: CASSQEATARLYGYTF. The CDR3 region has the DNA TGCGCCAGCAGCCAAGAAGCGACAGCCAGGCTCTATGGCTACACCTTC. This chain connects TRBV4-1 to TRBJ1-2, with TRBD1 as a possible D gene (5 bases). Looked up from germline, CDR1 is MGHRA and CDR2 is YSYEKL. Trimming stripped 0 bases from V and 4 bases from J, with 15 bases between. CDR3 length: 16 residues.

The chain employs TRBV11-2 and TRBJ2-3, with a possible D match to TRBD2 (5 bases). Germline V gene sequence: CDR1 SGHAT, CDR2 FQNNGV. Between the trimmed V and J ends, which lost 7 bases and 2 bases, there was a span of 16 bases. This CDR3 contains 15 residues. CDR3 region: CASTNRDLNTDTQYF. The CDR3 DNA sequence: TGTGCCAGCACCAACCGGGATCTAAACACAGATACGCAGTATTTT.

This chain joins TRBV2 and TRBJ2-1, with D hard to call. Germline assignment: CDR1 SNHLY and CDR2 FYNNEI. This CDR3 contains 13 residues. The V gene lost 8 bases and the J gene lost 0 bases, with 8 bases spanning the gap. The CDR3 nucleotides are TGTGCCAGCTCCCAGTACTCCTACAATGAGCAGTTCTTC. Translating gives CASSQYSYNEQFF.

In DNA form, the CDR3 reads TGTGCCAGCAGTTTATCTTATGCTCAGGGCCCTTATGGCTACACCTTC. Protein product: CASSLSYAQGPYGYTF. This chain uses TRBV27 with TRBJ1-2; tentative D call: TRBD1 (5 bases). The CDR3 is 16 amino acids. V lost 0 bases and J lost 5, with 16 bases in between. Germline loops: CDR1 MNHEY, CDR2 SMNVEV (reference sequence).

This sequence joins TRBV7-3 and TRBJ2-7; tentatively, D is TRBD1 (5 bases). CDR3 length: 13 residues. Trimming took off 4 bases at V and 7 bases at J, with 14 bases between the two ends. In germline, CDR1 is SGHTA, CDR2 FQGTGA. The CDR3 loop is CASSSSPNREQYF. In nucleotides, the CDR3 is TGTGCCAGCAGCTCCTCCCCCAACAGGGAGCAGTACTTC.

The J gene is TRBJ1-2, the V gene TRBV6-5; no clear D gene. This CDR3 has 14 amino acids. Trimming removed 5 bases from V and 1 base from J, with 11 bases in between. Germline V gene data show CDR1 as MNHEY and CDR2 as SVGAGI. CDR3 residues: CASSREGINYGYTF. The CDR3 DNA is TGTGCCAGCAGTCGGGAGGGAATTAACTATGGCTACACCTTC.

The chain carries TRBV10-3 and TRBJ2-7, with TRBD2 matching over 8 bases. Trimming took 4 bases from V and 6 from J; bases not matched to a gene: 14. The CDR3 covers 16 residues. CDR1 and CDR2 from the germline V gene are ENHRY and SYGVKD. CDR3 bases: TGTGCCATCAGTGGGGCACCGGGACTAGTTGTAACCGAGCAGTACTTC. Its protein is CAISGAPGLVVTEQYF.

A single count supports this clone. The rearrangement joins TRBV15 to TRBJ2-1; 7 bases match TRBD1. After removal of 2 bases from V and 6 bases from J, the junction contained 7 bases not matched to a gene. The germline CDR1 and CDR2 sequences are LNHNV and YYDKDF (reference sequence). This CDR3 comprises 15 residues. The CDR3 DNA is TGTGCCACCAGCAGATACCTGGGACAGTCCAATGAGCAGTTCTTC. Residues: CATSRYLGQSNEQFF.

About this clone: At one of its ends the junction is not consistent with the germline gene, which may arise from a read error. The chain joins TRBV18 to TRBJ2-5; 7 positions match TRBD2. The CDR3 spans 15 residues. Germline V gene lookup returns CDR1 KGHSH and CDR2 LQKENI. The CDR3 DNA sequence: TGTGCCAGCTCCCCACGAGTGGGGGGGTCAGAGACCCAGTACTTC. Encoded protein: CASSPRVGGSETQYF.

The rearrangement links TRBV2 to TRBJ2-7; TRBD2 matches at 7 bases. Germline CDR1 SNHLY, CDR2 FYNNEI. V trimming: 3 bases; J trimming: 3 bases; junction bases outside the gene matches: 2. The CDR3 totals 13 residues. CDR3 DNA sequence: TGTGCCAGCAGTGATGGGAGGGTCTACGAGCAGTACTTC. Protein sequence: CASSDGRVYEQYF.

V gene TRBV3-1 (or the pseudogene TRBV3-2) combines with J gene TRBJ2-1, with D perhaps matching TRBD1 (5 bases). Trimming stripped 0 bases from V and 8 bases from J, with 8 bases between. The CDR3 loop spans 13 amino acids. Germline CDR1 and CDR2: LGHDT and YNNKEL (reference sequence). CDR3 sequence (DNA): TGTGCCAGCAGCCAAGAACAGGTCGATGAGCAGTTCTTC. Its translation is CASSQEQVDEQFF.

The chain has TRBV5-1 and TRBJ1-2, with D unresolved. The ends were cut back, 5 bases at V and 0 bases at J, with 14 bases in the middle. Germline V CDR1 and CDR2: SGHRS, YFSETQ. The CDR3 runs to 15 residues. CDR3 coding DNA: TGCGCCAGCAGTTTTCCGGGAGTCCCTAACTATGGCTACACCTTC. Amino acids: CASSFPGVPNYGYTF.

This clone has just one count. The chain combines TRBV9 with TRBJ2-2, with D possibly being TRBD2 (5 bases). Germline V lookup: CDR1 SGDLS, CDR2 YYNGEE. V was cut by 4 bases and J by 0 bases, with 16 bases left in between. CDR3 length: 17 residues. The CDR3 region has the DNA TGTGCCAGCAGCTCTCGCCTTGACTATACGAACACCGGGGAGCTGTTTTTT. This codes for CASSSRLDYTNTGELFF.

This chain connects TRBV7-9 to TRBJ1-3, with D unclear. The CDR3 consists of 15 residues. V lost 5 bases to trimming and J lost 0 bases, with 11 bases between them. Looked up from germline, CDR1 is SEHNR and CDR2 is FQNEAQ (reference sequence). The chain's CDR3 is CASSATVSSGNTIYF. CDR3 sequence (DNA): TGTGCCAGCAGCGCAACAGTCAGCTCTGGAAACACCATATATTTT.

The genes are TRBV15 and TRBJ1-1; D uncertain. Germline assignment: CDR1 LNHNV and CDR2 YYDKDF (reference sequence). V lost 8 bases and J lost 1, with 11 bases in between. The CDR3 covers 13 residues. CDR3 residues: CATWGDSNTEAFF. CDR3 DNA: TGTGCCACCTGGGGAGACTCGAACACTGAAGCTTTCTTT.

The table lists this clone with a few counts. The V and J genes are TRBV7-9 and TRBJ1-4; 7 bases line up with TRBD1. CDR1 SEHNR and CDR2 FQNEAQ come from the germline V gene (reference sequence). This CDR3 is 14 amino acids long. After removal of 4 bases from V and 5 bases from J, the junction contained 4 bases not matched to a gene. In DNA form, the CDR3 reads TGTGCCAGCAGCTCGGCAGGGGGGAATGAAAAACTGTTTTTT. It specifies CASSSAGGNEKLFF.

This chain links TRBV28 with TRBJ1-1; D is unresolved. This CDR3 contains 10 residues. V shed 11 bases and J shed 4 bases, with 8 bases lying between them. Per germline, CDR1 MDHEN and CDR2 SYDVKM. CDR3 coding DNA: TGTGCCGCCCAAGCCACTGAAGCTTTCTTT. It encodes CAAQATEAFF. The variable domain in full, completed from reference TRBV28 and TRBJ1-1, reads DVKVTQSSRYLVKRTGEKVFLECVQDMDHENMFWYRQDPGLGLRLIYFSYDVKMKEKGDIPEGYSVSREKKERFSLILESASTNQTSMYLCAAQATEAFFGQGTRLTVV.

The chain has TRBV5-1 and TRBJ2-2; D may be TRBD2 (7 bases). Germline CDR1 and CDR2: SGHRS and YFSETQ. V dropped 4 bases and J dropped 3 bases, with 13 bases sitting between them. This CDR3 is 15 amino acids long. Here the CDR3 reads CASSRRGADTGELFF. In nucleotides, the CDR3 is TGCGCCAGCAGCCGCCGGGGGGCGGACACCGGGGAGCTGTTTTTT.

The gene calls are TRBV14 and TRBJ2-2; D not resolved. The V gene's germline CDR1 is SGHDN and CDR2 FVKESK. This CDR3 region has 13 residues. Trimming left V 6 bases short and J 0 bases short, with 5 bases between. The CDR3 coding sequence is TGTGCCAGCAGGTCTACGAACACCGGGGAGCTGTTTTTT. This encodes CASRSTNTGELFF.

The CDR3 loop reads CASSLAPGSQETQYF. The CDR3 nucleotides are TGTGCCAGCAGCTTGGCCCCGGGTTCCCAAGAGACCCAGTACTTC. The chain links TRBV5-5 to TRBJ2-5, with D unclear. Germline V gene data show CDR1 as SGHKS and CDR2 as YYEKEE (reference sequence). Trimming shortened V by 0 bases and J by 1 base, and 10 bases separated the two germline ends. The CDR3 runs 15 residues.

This clone was detected only a few times. J is TRBJ1-2 and V is TRBV4-1; tentative D call: TRBD1 (5 bases). There are 17 residues in the CDR3. Germline CDR1 is MGHRA and CDR2 is YSYEKL. Trimming took off 1 base at V and 2 bases at J, with 17 bases between the two ends. The CDR3 nucleotides are TGCGCCAGCAGCCAAGTGGTCCTCGACAGAAAAAACTATGGCTACACCTTC. As protein: CASSQVVLDRKNYGYTF.

This clone has a handful of counts. The chain links TRBV4-2 to TRBJ1-5; 10 bases line up with TRBD1. CDR1 and CDR2 from the germline V gene are LGHNA and YNFKEQ. This CDR3 is built from 15 residues. With 4 bases clipped from V and 5 bases from J, the junction kept 5 bases outside the gene matches. CDR3 loop: CASSPTTGGHQPQHF. Here the CDR3 DNA reads TGTGCCAGCAGCCCAACGACAGGGGGCCATCAGCCCCAGCATTTT.

The gene calls are TRBV6-1 and TRBJ1-2, with D possibly being TRBD1 (5 bases). The length of the CDR3 is 15 residues. Trimming took 1 base from V and 8 from J, leaving 17 bases between them. Germline V gene lookup returns CDR1 MNHNS and CDR2 SASEGT. CDR3 nucleotides: TGTGCCAGCAGTGAAGGGCAGGGCAGGGACTGGGGCTACACCTTC. Encoded protein: CASSEGQGRDWGYTF.

This chain joins TRBV12-3 or TRBV12-4 and TRBJ2-2; TRBD1 might be the D (5 bases). The length of the CDR3 is 13 residues. Trimming left V 6 bases short and J 5 bases short, with 10 bases between. The CDR3 here is CASRSGATGELFF. CDR3 coding DNA: TGTGCCAGCAGAAGTGGGGCAACCGGGGAGCTGTTTTTT.

This chain joins TRBV6-1 and TRBJ1-2; 8 bases line up with TRBD1. Germline assignment: CDR1 MNHNS and CDR2 SASEGT. V shed 1 base and J 7 bases; nucleotides not matched to a gene: 8. The CDR3 runs 15 residues. The CDR3 nucleotides read TGTGCCAGCAGTGAAGTCGGTCAGGGGGCCAGTGGCTACACCTTC. This sequence encodes CASSEVGQGASGYTF.

The CDR3 protein is CASSQAYPYGYTF. The CDR3 bases are TGTGCCAGCAGTCAAGCATACCCCTATGGCTACACCTTC. This chain joins TRBV27 and TRBJ1-2, with no clear D. Per the germline V gene, CDR1 is MNHEY and CDR2 is SMNVEV (reference sequence). This CDR3 contains 13 residues. Trimming removed 5 bases from V and 4 bases from J, with 11 bases in between.

This clone was recorded at least ten times. The CDR3: CASSLRRAHYGYTF. In nucleotides, the CDR3 is TGTGCCAGCAGCTTGAGAAGAGCACACTATGGCTACACCTTC. The gene calls are TRBV5-6 and TRBJ1-2; unclear D gene. Trimming pared 1 base from V and 3 bases from J, leaving 10 bases between. The CDR3 consists of 14 residues. In germline, CDR1 is SGHDT, CDR2 YYEEEE.

The chain is built from TRBV30 and TRBJ1-2; D is unresolved. The CDR3 is 15 residues long. The V gene's germline CDR1 is GTSNPN and CDR2 SVGIG (reference sequence). V shed 0 bases and J shed 2 bases, with 13 bases lying between them. CDR3 amino acids: CAWSVLSARNYGYTF. DNA of the CDR3: TGTGCCTGGAGTGTACTGAGCGCCCGAAACTATGGCTACACCTTC.

V usage is TRBV11-2 and J usage is TRBJ1-3; perhaps TRBD1 as D (5 bases). Looked up from germline, CDR1 is SGHAT and CDR2 is FQNNGV. The CDR3 covers 15 residues. Trimming stripped 3 bases from V and 0 bases from J, with 9 bases between. The CDR3 here is CASSFTGRSGNTIYF. The CDR3 nucleotides are TGTGCCAGCAGCTTTACAGGCCGCTCTGGAAACACCATATATTTT. Full variable domain (outside the CDR3, taken from reference TRBV11-2 and TRBJ1-3): EAGVAQSPRYKIIEKRQSVAFWCNPISGHATLYWYQQILGQGPKLLIQFQNNGVVDDSQLPKDRFSAERLKGVDSTLKIQPAKLEDSAVYLCASSFTGRSGNTIYFGEGSWLTVV.